This T cell receptor beta chain was recorded in a study of blood T cell repertoires in COVID-19. Study context: Material from acute and convalescent COVID-19 was sourced from the United States, Italy and Spain. PBMCs, B-cell-depleted T cells, or T cells provided the cDNA or gDNA that made up the material.

In the source study's methods: Nucleated cell number was recorded as an estimate derived from reference gene primer amplification. Data came from immunoSEQ multiplex PCR; TCRdb stores just in-frame clones and leaves some out. V and J calls and clone size come straight from that table; D and trimming were deduced from the DNA. The data show 40,000 to 50,000 clones, 76% seen once. Germline V gene lookup returns CDR1 ENHRY and CDR2 SYGVKD. The CDR3 is 12 residues long. V was clipped by 7 bases and J by 7 bases, with 11 bases between them. The sequence derives from a man in his sixties or seventies with active or convalescent COVID-19. The chain is built from TRBV10-3 and TRBJ2-1; D not certain. Input material: peripheral blood. The CDR3 loop reads CAIKSSGNEQFF. In DNA, the CDR3 is TGTGCCATCAAGTCCTCGGGTAATGAGCAGTTCTTC.